A selection of T cell receptor beta chains follows, all from one sample in a study of CD8 T cells in Susac syndrome. Using its own MiXCR run on the immunoSEQ multiplex PCR reads, TCRdb lists one record per CDR3 protein. This repertoire shows under 350,000 distinct CDR3 sequences, 92% found once; its top ten account for roughly 0.064%. The sample taken for sequencing was CD4+ T cells from PBMCs. All receptors derive from a human donor with multiple sclerosis. Each CDR3 is given with its conserved first and last residue. D genes are given only for firm matches. Not all rows give a size; the values are once, few, many and, for expanded clones, a class.

abundance,v_gene,j_gene,len,d_gene,CDR3aa,CDR3nt
.,TRBV10-2,TRBJ2-2,14,TRBD2,CASSGTSSTGELFF,TGCGCCAGCAGTGGGACTAGCTCCACCGGGGAGCTGTTTTTT
.,TRBV20-1,TRBJ2-5,13,TRBD2,CSAPRLAGETQYF,TGCAGTGCTCCCCGACTAGCGGGAGAGACCCAGTACTTC
few,TRBV30,TRBJ2-7,15,.,CAWSVRIGWSSEQYF,TGTGCCTGGAGTGTACGGATAGGGTGGTCCTCCGAGCAGTACTTC
.,TRBV25-1,TRBJ1-6,15,.,CASSDVRSYNSPLHF,TGTGCCAGCAGTGATGTGCGCTCCTATAATTCACCCCTCCACTTT
.,TRBV19,TRBJ1-1,14,.,CASSGEIPSTEAFF,TGTGCCAGTAGTGGAGAAATTCCCTCCACTGAAGCTTTCTTT
.,TRBV25-1,TRBJ2-7,14,.,CASSDEVRNYEQYF,TGTGCCAGCAGTGATGAAGTCCGGAACTACGAGCAGTACTTC
.,TRBV9,TRBJ1-2,14,.,CASSARGENYGYTF,TGTGCCAGCAGCGCGAGAGGGGAGAACTATGGCTACACCTTC
.,TRBV21-1,TRBJ2-5,13,.,CASRTGTAETQYF,TGTGCCAGCAGAACCGGGACAGCAGAGACCCAGTACTTC
.,TRBV6-5,TRBJ2-1,20,.,CASSYSLRRRGGRSYNEQFF,TGTGCCAGCAGTTACTCGTTGAGGAGAAGAGGGGGACGCTCCTACAATGAGCAGTTCTTC
.,TRBV7-2,TRBJ2-7,16,TRBD2,CASSFGRTSGTKEQYF,TGTGCCAGCAGCTTCGGTAGGACTAGCGGGACGAAAGAGCAGTACTTC
.,TRBV4-1,TRBJ1-1,15,.,CASSRLVGVLTEAFF,TGCGCCAGCAGCCGTCTGGTAGGCGTACTCACTGAAGCTTTCTTT
.,TRBV7-9,TRBJ1-2,18,TRBD1,CASSLAVSRDRVGYGYTF,TGTGCCAGCAGCTTAGCAGTTTCCCGGGACAGGGTGGGCTACGGCTACACCTTC
.,TRBV4-2,TRBJ1-1,14,.,CASSQGTTDTEAFF,TGTGCCAGCAGCCAAGGGACTACGGACACTGAAGCTTTCTTT
few,TRBV7-3,TRBJ1-1,13,.,CASSLETNTEAFF,TGTGCCAGCAGCTTAGAGACGAACACTGAAGCTTTCTTT
.,TRBV27,TRBJ2-1,15,TRBD1,CASSSARQGTNEQFF,TGTGCCAGCAGTTCCGCACGACAGGGGACCAATGAGCAGTTCTTC
.,TRBV20-1,TRBJ1-4,14,.,CSARGTGTNEKLFF,TGCAGTGCTAGGGGGACGGGAACTAATGAAAAACTGTTTTTT
.,TRBV10-3,TRBJ2-5,16,TRBD1,CAISAGQGPGKETQYF,TGTGCCATCAGTGCGGGACAGGGGCCGGGAAAAGAGACCCAGTACTTC
.,TRBV20-1,TRBJ1-2,18,.,CSARDEGYRQRADYGYTF,TGCAGTGCTAGAGATGAGGGATACAGACAAAGGGCAGACTATGGCTACACCTTC
.,TRBV12-5,TRBJ1-1,15,.,CASSPQQAIGTEAFF,TGTGCTAGCTCTCCTCAACAGGCGATTGGCACTGAAGCTTTCTTT
.,TRBV7-2,TRBJ2-7,19,TRBD2,CASSLTGLLSAGVRYEQYF,TGTGCCAGCAGCTTAACGGGTCTACTTAGTGCGGGAGTTCGGTACGAGCAGTACTTC
.,TRBV27,TRBJ2-6,19,.,CASITPGPPSTSGANVLTF,TGTGCCAGCATCACCCCGGGACCCCCTTCCACCTCTGGGGCCAACGTCCTGACTTTC
.,TRBV11-2,TRBJ2-2,14,TRBD2,CASSLSGVVGELFF,TGTGCCAGCAGCTTAAGCGGGGTCGTAGGGGAGCTGTTTTTT
.,TRBV20-1,TRBJ2-3,15,.,CSAAEGWGSTDTQYF,TGCAGTGCTGCCGAGGGGTGGGGGAGCACAGATACGCAGTATTTT
.,TRBV6-5,TRBJ2-2,12,.,CASGQSAGELFF,TGTGCCAGCGGACAGTCGGCCGGGGAGCTGTTTTTT
.,TRBV20-1,TRBJ2-4,13,.,CSARGLAKNIQYF,TGCAGTGCTAGAGGACTAGCCAAAAACATTCAGTACTTC
.,TRBV24-1,TRBJ1-1,15,TRBD1,CATRGQGGSNTEAFF,TGTGCCACCAGAGGACAGGGAGGGTCCAACACTGAAGCTTTCTTT
.,TRBV3-1,TRBJ1-1,14,.,CASSPGPRGRSAFF,TGTGCCAGCAGCCCAGGACCTCGGGGGCGATCGGCTTTCTTT
.,TRBV4-2,TRBJ2-1,17,TRBD2,CASSQDPGLAPYNEQFF,TGTGCCAGCAGCCAAGATCCGGGACTAGCGCCCTACAATGAGCAGTTCTTC
.,TRBV6-6,TRBJ2-5,15,.,CASRKGPSGQETQYF,TGTGCCAGCAGAAAGGGCCCCAGCGGACAAGAGACCCAGTACTTC
.,TRBV28,TRBJ1-3,12,.,CASRTSGNTIYF,TGTGCCAGCAGAACCAGTGGAAACACCATATATTTT
once,TRBV6-5,TRBJ2-3,16,TRBD2,CASSYLTSWRPDTQYF,TGTGCCAGCAGTTACCTGACTAGCTGGCGCCCAGATACGCAGTATTTT
.,TRBV30,TRBJ2-5,12,.,CAWMGSEETQYF,TGTGCCTGGATGGGTAGCGAAGAGACCCAGTACTTC
.,TRBV14,TRBJ2-7,16,.,CASSHPPGGRPYEQYF,TGTGCCAGCAGCCATCCCCCTGGTGGGAGACCCTACGAGCAGTACTTC
.,TRBV4-2,TRBJ2-1,16,TRBD1,CASSPSGTGSYNEQFF,TGTGCCAGCAGCCCCTCTGGGACAGGGAGTTACAATGAGCAGTTCTTC
.,TRBV7-9,TRBJ1-5,12,.,CASSLDRGPQHF,TGTGCCAGCAGCTTGGACCGGGGGCCCCAGCATTTT
.,TRBV30,TRBJ1-3,14,TRBD1,CAWSVLRTGGRIYF,TGTGCCTGGAGTGTACTGCGGACAGGGGGACGTATATATTTT
.,TRBV19,TRBJ1-1,13,.,CASSIGKNTEAFF,TGTGCCAGTAGTATAGGGAAGAACACTGAAGCTTTCTTT
.,TRBV3-1,TRBJ2-3,14,.,CASSPGVGEDTQYF,TGTGCCAGCAGTCCGGGGGTCGGTGAAGATACGCAGTATTTT
.,TRBV29-1,TRBJ2-7,14,.,CSVAKAGGAYEQYF,TGCAGCGTAGCCAAGGCTGGGGGAGCCTACGAGCAGTACTTC
.,TRBV20-1,TRBJ2-7,15,.,CSARPLGTGDYEQYF,TGCAGTGCTCGTCCTTTAGGGACGGGGGACTACGAGCAGTACTTC
.,TRBV12-3/TRBV12-4,TRBJ2-1,14,.,CASNKGGPYNEQFF,TGTGCCAGCAATAAGGGGGGTCCCTACAATGAGCAGTTCTTC
.,TRBV5-1,TRBJ2-7,14,.,CASGEDGSSYEQYF,TGCGCCAGCGGAGAGGACGGTTCCTCCTACGAGCAGTACTTC
.,TRBV4-2,TRBJ2-7,17,TRBD2,CASSQEGSGRAWKEQYF,TGTGCCAGCAGCCAAGAAGGGAGCGGGAGGGCGTGGAAGGAGCAGTACTTC
.,TRBV19,TRBJ2-3,16,TRBD2,CASSMALAGGTDTQYF,TGTGCCAGTAGTATGGCACTAGCGGGGGGCACAGATACGCAGTATTTT
.,TRBV11-2,TRBJ1-1,20,.,CASSLSRVQLFGRPNTEAFF,TGTGCCAGCAGCTTAAGCAGGGTCCAACTGTTCGGAAGACCGAACACTGAAGCTTTCTTT
.,TRBV6-2/TRBV6-3,TRBJ2-7,15,.,CASSPPAVGSYEQYF,TGTGCCAGCAGTCCCCCAGCGGTGGGCTCCTACGAGCAGTACTTC
.,TRBV25-1,TRBJ2-6,15,.,CASSYHQGYMNVLTF,TGTGCCAGCAGTTACCACCAGGGGTATATGAACGTCCTGACTTTC
.,TRBV11-2,TRBJ2-3,15,TRBD2,CASSRLASISDTQYF,TGTGCCAGCTCCCGACTAGCGTCAATATCTGATACGCAGTATTTT
.,TRBV20-1,TRBJ2-1,15,TRBD2,CSARDGGSLLNEQFF,TGCAGTGCCAGGGACGGGGGGAGCCTCCTAAATGAGCAGTTCTTC
.,TRBV6-2/TRBV6-3,TRBJ1-5,13,.,CASSMGSNQPQHF,TGTGCCAGCAGCATGGGCAGTAATCAGCCCCAGCATTTT
.,TRBV6-2/TRBV6-3,TRBJ1-2,15,.,CASSLPSRPGGGYTF,TGTGCCAGCAGCCTCCCGTCCCGACCCGGCGGGGGCTACACCTTC
.,TRBV27,TRBJ2-5,13,.,CASSWGPQETQYF,TGTGCCAGCAGTTGGGGGCCGCAAGAGACCCAGTACTTC
.,TRBV25-1,TRBJ1-3,14,.,CASSEWGARDTIYF,TGTGCCAGCAGTGAGTGGGGGGCGCGGGACACCATATATTTT